This TCR beta chain appears in the sequencing data of a study of post-analysis software for immune sequencing data. About this clonotype: The antigen remains undetermined.

Prepared TCR beta cDNA libraries contained unique molecular identifiers. Each sample of about 0.95 to 10 million input T cells yielded about 500,000 cDNA molecules, so each molecule approximated one T cell. TCRdb reprocessed the PCR reads via MiXCR and lists one record per CDR3 protein. The data show about half a million distinct CDR3 sequences, 34% seen once. Study-wide results and caveats: Controls showed lower frequencies than patients for roughly 5 TRBV segments, and TRBV5-6, TRBV5-1 and TRBV20-1 were among these.

The CDR3 spans 14 residues. V lost 6 bases and J lost 2, with 13 bases in between. In germline, CDR1 is MNHEY, CDR2 SMNVEV (reference sequence). Sequences were obtained from blood. The receptor was isolated from a girl aged 2-17 years with multiple sclerosis. The chain employs TRBV27 and TRBJ2-5; possible D gene TRBD1, 6 bases. CDR3 DNA: TGTGCCAGCAGACCACAGGGCGAGCAAGAGACCCAGTACTTC. Encoded protein: CASRPQGEQETQYF.